This TCR beta chain was documented in a study of CD8 T cells in Susac syndrome. In the study overall: Sequenced Susac syndrome patients included more than five with clinically active disease and fewer than 10 in remission. The Susac syndrome patients were therapy-naive, on corticosteroids, or on intravenous immunoglobulin alone at blood draw.

J gave up 3 bases and V 6 bases, and 1 base lay outside the gene matches. CDR1 and CDR2 from the germline V gene are LNHDA and SQIVND (reference sequence). The CDR3 runs to 13 residues. RNA in amounts of 0.5 to 1 ug was reverse transcribed with random hexamers. One entry per CDR3 protein results from TCRdb running MiXCR on the immunoSEQ multiplex PCR reads. Of 100,000 to 150,000 distinct CDR3 sequences in the sample, 90% to 95% were seen once. This clonotype was counted once. The chain uses TRBV19 and TRBJ2-5, with TRBD2 matching 10 bases. This TCR was recovered from a human donor with Susac syndrome. Material: CD8+ T cells from PBMCs. The CDR3 bases are TGTGCCAGTAGCGGACTAGCGGAAGAGACCCAGTACTTC. This codes for CASSGLAEETQYF.